This TCR beta chain is from a study of blood T cells in healthy people across ages. This clonotype was seen a few times. Its antigen is not identified. The second PCR ran roughly 6 to 11 cycles with a sample-barcoded 5' primer and J-beta primers. The template-switch adaptor was a 5' adaptor with 12 random nucleotides. It tagged each cDNA molecule. All samples gave at least 2.5 million CDR3-containing paired-end reads. TCRdb used MiXCR to reprocess the 5' RACE reads, holding one entry per CDR3 protein. The sample lists 710,000 or so distinct CDR3 sequences, about 20% occurring once. The ends were cut back, 6 bases at V and 7 bases at J, with 9 bases in the middle. Looked up from germline, CDR1 is SQVTM and CDR2 is ANQGSEA. This CDR3 contains 10 residues. Regarding the study as a whole: PBMC samples, being unsorted, prevented any conclusive comparison of naive and antigen-experienced cells. Any changes in expanded clonotypes were possibly confounded, as donor CMV status remained unknown.

V is TRBV29-1 and J is TRBJ1-1; D is unresolved. The specimen was blood. The TCR sequence derives from a man aged 65-85 years in good health. CDR3 nucleotide sequence: TGCAGCGTCGGTGGAGTTGAAGCTTTCTTT. This sequence encodes CSVGGVEAFF.